A selection of T cell receptor beta chains follows, all from one sample in a study of response to subunit inactivated influenza vaccine. In TCRdb, the RT-PCR reads were re-called with MiXCR into one record per CDR3 protein. This sample yields around 600,000 distinct CDR3 sequences, of which approximately 10% are seen a single time; around 10% belongs to the top ten. This same sample was also taken into another study, of T cells expressing NK-cell markers.

The source material was PBMCs from blood, sampled on the day of vaccination. These TCRs come from a man in his fifties or sixties who received an inactivated influenza vaccine. The CDR3 runs from the conserved cysteine through the conserved F or W.

CDR3aa: CASSGPGQVSDTQYF
v_gene: TRBV5-6
len: 15

CDR3aa: CASWPTGQVVNQPQHF
v_gene: TRBV28
len: 16

CDR3aa: CSAGLAGGTYEQYF
v_gene: TRBV20-1
len: 14

CDR3aa: CSARDYLAGGLSYNEQFF
v_gene: TRBV20-1
len: 18

CDR3aa: CASSPLGDTQYF
v_gene: TRBV5-5
len: 12

CDR3aa: CASSGSGNYYNEQFF
v_gene: TRBV9
len: 15

CDR3aa: CASSLEGSPWETQYF
v_gene: TRBV5-1
len: 15

CDR3aa: CASSLTHTGVSYNEQFF
v_gene: TRBV5-1
len: 17

CDR3aa: CARSLAVAGGETQYF
v_gene: TRBV5-4
len: 15

CDR3aa: CASSSGTVRTDTQYF
v_gene: TRBV6-5
len: 15

CDR3aa: CASKNRGNSPLHF
v_gene: TRBV19
len: 13

CDR3aa: CATSDWTSGGTFYNEQFF
v_gene: TRBV24-1
len: 18

CDR3aa: CASSPGRTNTEAFF
v_gene: TRBV7-2
len: 14

CDR3aa: CSARDRGGSLIAQETQYF
v_gene: TRBV20-1
len: 18

CDR3aa: CASSAGLAPGETQYF
v_gene: TRBV5-6
len: 15

CDR3aa: CSATGATVLNTEAFF
v_gene: TRBV20-1
len: 15

CDR3aa: CSARGPLNNEQFF
v_gene: TRBV20-1
len: 13

CDR3aa: CASSLLSRGSYEQYF
v_gene: TRBV7-2
len: 15

CDR3aa: CASSGLPTAEQYF
v_gene: TRBV12-3/TRBV12-4
len: 13

CDR3aa: CASARFGDSPLHF
v_gene: TRBV25-1
len: 13

CDR3aa: CSAMTGLTDTQYF
v_gene: TRBV20-1
len: 13

CDR3aa: CASSLLGGGNQPQHF
v_gene: TRBV12-3/TRBV12-4
len: 15

CDR3aa: CASSPWGSDTQYF
v_gene: TRBV28
len: 13

CDR3aa: CASSVQGIYGYTF
v_gene: TRBV12-3/TRBV12-4
len: 13

CDR3aa: CASSLRSPPAGANVLTF
v_gene: TRBV12-3/TRBV12-4
len: 17

CDR3aa: CASSWSGEGSDTQYF
v_gene: TRBV19
len: 15

CDR3aa: CASSFSGTGVGEQYF
v_gene: TRBV27
len: 15

CDR3aa: CASEIRGTYNEQFF
v_gene: TRBV28
len: 14

CDR3aa: CASSQDRAPNYGYTF
v_gene: TRBV4-1
len: 15

CDR3aa: CASSPSWKNSPLHF
v_gene: TRBV6-1
len: 14

CDR3aa: CATSDLGQGKETQYF
v_gene: TRBV24-1
len: 15

CDR3aa: CASSVGSSGDNNEQFF
v_gene: TRBV9
len: 16

CDR3aa: CSVRSGANVLTF
v_gene: TRBV29-1
len: 12

CDR3aa: CSARDIRQETQYF
v_gene: TRBV20-1
len: 13

CDR3aa: CASSQELSGTDTQYF
v_gene: TRBV3-1
len: 15

CDR3aa: CATSDLGGGGEQYF
v_gene: TRBV24-1
len: 14

CDR3aa: CASSFGAGTAETQYF
v_gene: TRBV12-3/TRBV12-4
len: 15

CDR3aa: CASRSLAANTGELFF
v_gene: TRBV11-2
len: 15

CDR3aa: CSARGTHGEQFF
v_gene: TRBV20-1
len: 12

CDR3aa: CASSYSPVVGVYNEQFF
v_gene: TRBV2
len: 17

CDR3aa: CASGLAAYNEQFF
v_gene: TRBV7-9
len: 13

CDR3aa: CASSLRTASGGNTIYF
v_gene: TRBV7-9
len: 16